This T cell receptor (beta chain) was retrieved from a study of T-cell reconstitution after alpha-beta-depleted transplantation in children. Study findings and constraints: Some patients showed high day-60 TCRbeta diversity, which derived from surviving recipient T cells and thymic progenitors. Several hundred expanded graft clones reportedly gave rise to the alpha-beta T cells present about two months after transplant.

A remark on this clonotype: Its antigen is undetermined.

Preparation of the TCRbeta library was carried out with unique molecular identifiers. TCRdb independently ran MiXCR on the PCR reads; one entry per CDR3 protein. The sample records approximately 500,000 distinct CDR3 sequences, 25% to 30% being singletons. Germline V lookup: CDR1 SQVTM, CDR2 ANQGSEA. V lost 6 bases to trimming and J lost 4 bases; unmatched junction nucleotides: 8. The CDR3 runs to 15 residues. This rearrangement joins TRBV29-1 to TRBJ2-2; 10 bases map to TRBD2. The sequences come from PBMCs, collected before TCRalphabeta/CD19-depleted stem cell transplant. This clonotype originated in a boy younger than two with Wiskott-Aldrich syndrome, due to receive a stem cell transplant. The CDR3 bases are TGCAGCGTGGGCGCGGCTAGCGGGGGCACCGGGGAGCTGTTTTTT. Translation: CSVGAASGGTGELFF.